The present TCR beta chain was sequenced within a study of radiotherapy plus CTLA-4 blockade in lung cancer. Using immunoSEQ multiplex PCR, the repertoire was profiled, and TCRdb retains in-frame clones only, with some absent. The data hold around 37,000 clones, with roughly three quarters observed a single time. Whole-study findings and limits: Interferon-beta and early blood T cell clone dynamics reportedly predicted response best.

As regards this clone: Its antigen is not identified.

The receptor's source is a human donor with non-small cell lung cancer that progressed on radiotherapy plus ipilimumab. The sequences come from peripheral blood, collected from a patient treated with radiotherapy plus ipilimumab.

The CDR3 is CASSQTENTEAFF. The CDR3 DNA sequence: TGCGCCAGCAGCCAAACAGAAAACACTGAAGCTTTCTTT. The chain carries TRBV4-1 and TRBJ1-1; D ambiguous. The germline V gene has CDR1 MGHRA and CDR2 YSYEKL. The CDR3 covers 13 residues. Trimming left V 2 bases short and J 2 bases short, with 6 bases between.